One T cell receptor beta chain is described in this entry. The table lists this clonotype with many counts. The antigen it binds to is not known. Per-base quality was not reported, and no clone a single base away is much larger than it. Sequencing used an Illumina MiSeq. Profiling of the peripheral T cell repertoire targeted human TCRbeta genes. As for the authors' bioinformatics: Differential clonotype abundance was tested with beta-binomial modelling to account for variability over time. Expanded clonotypes were screened against the ImmuneCODE reference database of SARS-CoV-2-associated TCRs and mapped to viral genome regions. Additional repertoire analyses examined TRBV gene usage, CDR3 length, CDR3 amino acid overlap between time points, distributions of clonotype abundance, and Jaccard similarity. The raw public reads went through TCRdb reprocessing: fastp at Q25, MiXCR clone calling, in-frame beta chains kept. CDR3 protein duplicates are merged, each entry listing the most common genes and DNA. What appears here as the V and J calls and clone size reflects TCRdb's work, not the paper's. This sample holds 250,000 or so distinct CDR3 sequences; about 28% were observed only once. In total, the top ten clones hold about 7% of the sample.

Reading the germline V gene gives CDR1 SGDLS and CDR2 YYNGEE. The germline ends are 12 bases apart after V is trimmed by 0 bases and J by 2 bases. Taken from cysteine to phenylalanine, the CDR3 has 15 residues. The entry retains the CDR3 DNA only, 45 bases that are in frame from base 1. The time point label, as the study defines it: pre-pandemic baseline sample and day 111 after first positive SARS-CoV-2 test. The sample belongs to a study of kidney transplant recipient with SARS-CoV-2 infection (dated by TCRdb to 2020 to 2022). The sequence is built from TRBV9 and TRBJ2-7; no D gene call is confident. Source: a blood sample, taken at baseline and between days 110 and 120 from a kidney transplant recipient. This TCR was sampled from a young adult male patient who had COVID-19 and was a kidney transplant recipient. Following transplantation, part of the T cell population may be supplied by the graft donor rather than the patient. The DNA sequence is as follows: TGTGCCAGCAGCGTAGAGGCAGCAAAGACCTACGAGCAGTACTTC. This gives the protein CASSVEAAKTYEQYF.